This T cell receptor (beta chain) was recorded in a study of T cell responses to AZD1222 COVID-19 vaccine (dated by TCRdb to the early 2020s). Regarding the research as a whole: Because spike-specific TCR depth and breadth did not differ between the two schedules, AZD1222 recipients who got a second dose at roughly 4 weeks were pooled with those who got a second dose at roughly 12 weeks. Trial participants were enrolled by age into subgroups of 18-55, 56-69 and 70-plus years, and 148, 28 and 57 TCR-sequenced participants, respectively, were included in these subgroups. TCR sequencing covered about 230 trial participants: approximately 200 given two doses of AZD1222 and some 25 given two doses of MenACWY control vaccine.

The full study reports these points: No day 14 peak-response samples were available, so repertoires were characterized only after the peak T cell response. Reportedly, close to half of the unique spike-specific TCRs recognized epitopes lying outside the regions that are mutated in the B.1.351 and B.1.1.7 variants. After two AZD1222 doses, spike-specific TCR breadth and depth were significantly higher than at day 0 and than in MenACWY recipients. Participants were mostly white British, with more females than males. The authors suggested clonal diversity may have been underestimated. In the small 56-69-year group, the increase in depth fell short of significance, most likely because of low power. Conclusions about previously exposed vaccinees were limited because only a handful of AZD1222 recipients were SARS-CoV-2 seropositive at baseline. The whole spike protein was spanned by vaccine-associated CD4 TCRs, and dominant responses were seen in regions 160-218 and 743-854.

Spanning cysteine to phenylalanine, the CDR3 consists of 18 amino acids. This entry keeps only the CDR3 DNA: 54 bases, framed from base 1. The germline V and J ends show losses of 0 bases and 0 bases respectively, and no gene match explains 10 bases of the junction. The germline V gene encodes CDR1 MNHEY and CDR2 SMNVEV (reference sequence). With regard to this clone: This clone's antigen is unknown. There are no base qualities to consult, and no much larger clone falls within one base.

The CDR3 regions of human TCRbeta chains were subjected to immunosequencing. The authors' pipeline ran thus. TCRs in the repertoires were matched against a reference library of SARS-CoV-2-specific TCRs that had been generated with the MIRA antigen-specificity platform. Breadth was defined as the fraction of unique TCRs that were SARS-CoV-2-associated. Depth was defined as the fraction of total T cells that were SARS-CoV-2-associated. Each spike-specific TCR was assigned to its reactive spike region and to a CD4 or CD8 class using the MIRA data. Log10-transformed breadth and depth values were compared by one-way ANOVA with Sidak's multiple comparisons tests. Drawn from immuneACCESS, this table holds only the in-frame rearrangements with V and J called that TCRdb kept. Clones are partly lost; checked studies trace under half to an unresolved V gene and leave the rest unexplained. From that table come the V and J calls and clone size; the DNA was used to work out D and trimming. The sample has 170,000 or so clones on record, roughly 93% of them singletons. Together, the top ten hold over 0.7% of the sample.

This sample's time point label indicates: baseline before first vaccination. Vaccinee samples were obtained from the UK trials COV001 and COV002, which included a single-blind randomized controlled phase 2/3 trial of AZD1222 (ChAdOx1 nCoV-19) in healthy adults. For TCRbeta chain sequencing, PBMC samples from trial participants were taken at day 0 and at day 28 after the second dose. The material sequenced was peripheral blood, taken on day 0 of AZD1222 vaccination. Here the chain combines TRBV27 and TRBJ2-5, with 7 bases aligning to TRBD1. The source of this sequence is an adult in good health. The CDR3 has the sequence CASSLSRLRRGHQETQYF. The sequenced DNA: TGTGCCAGCAGTTTATCGCGGCTCCGAAGGGGGCACCAAGAGACCCAGTACTTC.